The 16 T cell receptor beta chains reported below all come from one sample, sequenced in a study of blood T cell repertoires in COVID-19. The method was immunoSEQ multiplex PCR; TCRdb's version includes in-frame clones alone and lacks a portion of them. This table has about 260,000 clones, over 70% appearing once. The specimen was peripheral blood. The receptors here all came from an older woman with COVID-19, enrolled during active disease.

This chain joins TRBV6-2 or TRBV6-3 and TRBJ1-2; D ambiguous. Germline V CDR1 and CDR2: MNHEY, SVGEGT. The CDR3 loop spans 11 amino acids. V lost 2 bases and J lost 12, with 10 bases in between. Here the CDR3 DNA reads TGTGCCAGCAGTTACGACGGGGAACACACCTTC. It is translated as CASSYDGEHTF.

The chain couples TRBV27 to TRBJ2-7; D is uncertain. Trimming took 6 bases from V and 6 from J, leaving 9 bases between them. This CDR3 comprises 11 residues. Per the germline V gene, CDR1 is MNHEY and CDR2 is SMNVEV (reference sequence). This CDR3 reads CASRSYSEQYF. The CDR3 DNA is TGTGCCAGCAGATCATACTCCGAGCAGTACTTC.

The V call is TRBV2, the J call TRBJ2-5; 10 bases map to TRBD2. The J segment lost 5 bases and the V segment lost 5 bases, leaving 8 bases of the junction unmatched. Germline V gene lookup returns CDR1 SNHLY and CDR2 FYNNEI. CDR3 length equals 15 residues. The CDR3 region is CASSPGTSDGETQYF. The CDR3 DNA is TGTGCCAGCAGTCCCGGGACTAGCGACGGCGAGACCCAGTACTTC.

The chain carries TRBV6-6 and TRBJ1-2; tentative D call: TRBD1 (5 bases). The CDR3 runs 13 residues. Trimming removed 5 bases at V and 5 bases at J, with 12 bases between. The germline V gene has CDR1 MNHNY and CDR2 SVGAGI (reference sequence). The CDR3 nucleotides read TGTGCCAGCAGTGACGACAGACTTTATGGCTACACCTTC. This codes for CASSDDRLYGYTF.

The rearrangement uses TRBV7-2 and TRBJ1-2; 8 bases agree with TRBD1. The CDR3 spans 14 residues. V gave up 5 bases and J gave up 4 bases; unmatched junction bases: 6. CDR1 SGHTA and CDR2 FQGNSA come from the germline V gene. CDR3 residues: CASSPRTGLYGYTF. The CDR3 nucleotides are TGTGCCAGCAGCCCTCGGACAGGGCTCTATGGCTACACCTTC.

The rearrangement links TRBV5-1 to TRBJ2-7; tentative D call: TRBD2 (5 bases). V lost 4 bases and J lost 4, with 12 bases in between. The CDR3 is 13 residues long. Germline CDR1 is SGHRS and CDR2 is YFSETQ. CDR3 coding DNA: TGCGCCAGCAGCCTGGCTTGGGAGTACGAGCAGTACTTC. This codes for CASSLAWEYEQYF.

This clone was detected only once. The chain has TRBV10-3 and TRBJ1-4; TRBD1 is a possible D gene (6 bases). In germline, CDR1 is ENHRY, CDR2 SYGVKD. This CDR3 spans 16 amino acids. V dropped 0 bases and J dropped 5 bases, with 13 bases sitting between them. The CDR3 DNA follows: TGTGCCATCAGTGAGTCCTCAGGGGCCCCCAATGAAAAACTGTTTTTT. This gives the protein CAISESSGAPNEKLFF.

About this clone itself: Other DNA sequences of this sample code for an identical CDR3. The chain recombines TRBV5-1 with TRBJ2-5; 9 bases match TRBD1. This CDR3 has 15 residues. Trimming at V came to 0 bases and at J to 2 bases, leaving 2 bases not matched to a gene. Per germline, CDR1 SGHRS and CDR2 YFSETQ. CDR3 DNA sequence: TGCGCCAGCAGCTTGGTGACAGGGGGTCAAGAGACCCAGTACTTC. It is translated as CASSLVTGGQETQYF. Full variable domain (missing parts from reference TRBV5-1 and TRBJ2-5): KAGVTQTPRYLIKTRGQQVTLSCSPISGHRSVSWYQQTPGQGLQFLFEYFSETQRNKGNFPGRFSGRQFSNSRSEMNVSTLELGDSALYLCASSLVTGGQETQYFGPGTRLLVL.

The chain has TRBV9 and TRBJ2-1; no clear D. This CDR3 region has 12 residues. V lost 2 bases, J lost 6 bases, and 6 bases lay in between. CDR1 SGDLS and CDR2 YYNGEE come from the germline V gene. The CDR3: CASSVSFNEQFF. Written as DNA, the CDR3 is TGTGCCAGCAGCGTGAGTTTCAATGAGCAGTTCTTC.

V gene TRBV28 combines with J gene TRBJ2-1, with D unclear. The V gene lost 3 bases and the J gene lost 8 bases, with 23 bases spanning the gap. CDR1 is MDHEN, CDR2 SYDVKM, per germline. This CDR3 has 17 residues. The CDR3 sequence: CASSLVQTANQLYEQFF. The CDR3 DNA reads TGTGCCAGCAGTTTGGTTCAAACAGCCAACCAGCTGTATGAGCAGTTCTTC.

In its sample, this clone was seen once. Other DNA sequences within the sample encode an identical CDR3. The J gene is TRBJ2-3, the V gene TRBV6-5; maybe TRBD1 (6 bases). CDR3 length: 14 residues. Germline CDR1 is MNHEY and CDR2 is SVGAGI. Trimming cost V 0 bases and J 3 bases, with 7 bases left between them. Here the CDR3 DNA reads TGTGCCAGCAGTTACTCAAGGGGGACAGATACGCAGTATTTT. Amino acids: CASSYSRGTDTQYF.

This chain joins TRBV19 and TRBJ2-1, with D possibly being TRBD1 (5 bases). Deletions cut 3 bases from V and 4 bases from J, with 13 bases between. Germline lookup yields CDR1 LNHDA and CDR2 SQIVND (reference sequence). The CDR3 spans 15 residues. CDR3 sequence (DNA): TGTGCCAGTAGTATGGAAGGGGCTCCGTACAATGAGCAGTTCTTC. Protein sequence: CASSMEGAPYNEQFF.

V usage is TRBV11-3 and J usage is TRBJ2-1, with 14 bases that match TRBD2. CDR3 length: 19 amino acids. The V gene end was trimmed by 5 bases and the J gene end by 8 bases; junction bases not matched to a gene: 17. From germline, CDR1 is SGHNT and CDR2 YENEEA. CDR3 DNA: TGTGCCAGCAGCCGGTACTTATCCGGGACTAGCGGGAGTGGCGATGAGCAGTTCTTC. It translates to CASSRYLSGTSGSGDEQFF.

Details on this clone: The junction and the germline gene differ at one end; a read error may be behind it. The gene calls are TRBV7-7 and TRBJ2-3, with D possibly TRBD2 on 6 matching bases. CDR1 and CDR2 (germline): SSHAT, FNYEAQ (reference sequence). This CDR3 has 15 residues. The CDR3 DNA reads as TGTGCTAGCAGCAAGGGACTTCTCAGCACAGATACGCAGTATTTT. Translation: CASSKGLLSTDTQYF.

This chain joins TRBV6-6 and TRBJ1-1; a possible D gene is TRBD1 (6 bases). V lost 6 bases and J 11 bases, leaving 13 bases between the germline ends. This CDR3 comprises 11 residues. CDR1 MNHNY and CDR2 SVGAGI come from the germline V gene (reference sequence). The CDR3 loop is CASRNRDPAFF. CDR3 DNA sequence: TGTGCCAGCAGAAACAGGGACCCGGCTTTCTTT.

The J gene is TRBJ1-5, the V gene TRBV10-3; 8 bases align to TRBD1. V trimming: 3 bases; J trimming: 1 base; junction bases outside the gene matches: 5. There are 16 residues in the CDR3. The V gene's germline CDR1 is ENHRY and CDR2 SYGVKD. The CDR3 loop reads CAISDHRTGSNQPQHF. The CDR3 DNA follows: TGTGCCATCAGTGACCACAGGACAGGGAGCAATCAGCCCCAGCATTTT.